This T cell receptor (beta chain) was identified during a study of identifying expanded T cells in peripheral blood. The CDR3 length is 12 residues. Germline values: CDR1 LNHDA, CDR2 SQIVND (reference sequence). V was shortened by 5 bases and J by 0 bases, with 3 bases between the two germline ends. The assay was immunoSEQ multiplex PCR, and TCRdb's table has in-frame clones only and misses some. The data contain tens of thousands of clones, roughly 86% of them singletons. Healthy donors had no documented immune events, such as infections, while sampled. Study-level results: Variance in clone template counts between approximately two-week samples significantly increased with total template count across all healthy donors. About 1.2 clones differed between technical replicates, versus roughly 16 and 20 over time.

Regarding this clone: Its antigen is not identified.

This clonotype originated in a person between 18 and 75 years old in good health. The chain uses TRBV19 and TRBJ2-3; no reliable D call. Material: blood. The CDR3 spells CASSASTDTQYF. CDR3 in DNA: TGTGCCAGTAGTGCAAGCACAGATACGCAGTATTTT.